Listed here is a single T cell receptor (beta chain). The data were taken from a study of cytomegalovirus exposure and HLA in healthy donors. Germline V gene data show CDR1 as GTSNPN and CDR2 as SVGIG (reference sequence). The V end was cut by 3 bases, the J end by 1 base, with 7 bases between. The CDR3 loop spans 13 amino acids. Vbeta (60) and Jbeta (13) primers were used in the PCR. Profiling relied on immunoSEQ multiplex PCR, and the TCRdb table lists in-frame clones only, not all of them. The sample holds fewer than 70,000 clones, more than 60% seen once. The receptor comes from a male donor in good health and CMV-seropositive. The gene calls are TRBV30 and TRBJ1-5; D possibly corresponds to TRBD1 (5 bases). The specimen sequenced was PBMCs. CDR3 coding DNA: TGTGCCTGGAGCGGGGGGAGCAATCAGCCCCAGCATTTT. It yields the protein CAWSGGSNQPQHF.